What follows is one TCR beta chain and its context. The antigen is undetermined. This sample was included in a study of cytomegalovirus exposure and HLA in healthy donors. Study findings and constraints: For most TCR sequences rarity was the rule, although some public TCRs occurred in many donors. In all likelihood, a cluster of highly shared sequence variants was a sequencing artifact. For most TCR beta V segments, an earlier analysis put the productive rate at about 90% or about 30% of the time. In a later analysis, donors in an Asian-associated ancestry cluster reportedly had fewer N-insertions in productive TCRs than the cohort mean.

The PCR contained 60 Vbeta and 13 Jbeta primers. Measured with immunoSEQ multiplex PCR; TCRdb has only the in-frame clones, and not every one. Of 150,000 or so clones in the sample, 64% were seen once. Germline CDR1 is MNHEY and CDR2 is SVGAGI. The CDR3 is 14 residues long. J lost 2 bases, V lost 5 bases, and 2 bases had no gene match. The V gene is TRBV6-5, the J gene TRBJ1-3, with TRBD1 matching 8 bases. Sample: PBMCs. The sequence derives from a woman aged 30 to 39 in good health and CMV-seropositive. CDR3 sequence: CASSNRGAGNTIYF. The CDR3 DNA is TGTGCCAGCAGTAACAGGGGGGCTGGAAACACCATATATTTT.